Following are 17 T cell receptor beta chains from one sample sequenced in a study of T cell changes during pregnancy in multiple sclerosis. Using immunoSEQ multiplex PCR, the repertoire was profiled, and TCRdb retains in-frame clones only, with some absent. This sample has tens of thousands of clones, with roughly 94% found just once. The sample in question was CD8+ T cells from peripheral blood mononuclear cells, obtained after pregnancy. These receptors were obtained from a female donor with multiple sclerosis, enrolled in a pregnancy study.

This rearrangement joins TRBV28 to TRBJ2-7, with D possibly being TRBD2 (5 bases). CDR3 length equals 14 residues. CDR1 and CDR2 (germline): MDHEN, SYDVKM. V gave up 2 bases and J gave up 4 bases, with 12 bases separating them. The CDR3 is CASSLGVARYEQYF. The CDR3 nucleotides are TGTGCCAGCAGTTTAGGTGTAGCGAGGTACGAGCAGTACTTC.

The chain has TRBV7-9 and TRBJ1-2; 8 nucleotides line up with TRBD1. This CDR3 is built from 17 residues. The V gene end was trimmed by 5 bases and the J gene end by 8 bases; junction bases not matched to a gene: 19. Germline assignment: CDR1 SEHNR and CDR2 FQNEAQ (reference sequence). CDR3 sequence reads: CASSTGAGGRGQGGYTF. The CDR3, as DNA: TGTGCCAGCAGCACAGGGGCCGGCGGCAGGGGGCAGGGCGGCTACACCTTC.

This clone was counted once. The chain recombines TRBV6-1 with TRBJ2-7, with 7 nucleotides matching TRBD2. The CDR3 is made up of 15 amino acids. Germline CDR1 MNHNS, CDR2 SASEGT. The V segment lost 5 bases and the J segment 2 bases; nucleotides outside the gene matches: 9. The CDR3 bases are TGTGCCAGCAGTCTGCCATGGAGCGGGGCCTACGAGCAGTACTTC. Translating it yields CASSLPWSGAYEQYF.

The rearrangement joins TRBV7-9 to TRBJ2-5; 12 nucleotides agree with TRBD1. CDR3 length: 15 residues. Germline V gene sequence: CDR1 SEHNR, CDR2 FQNEAQ (reference sequence). V was pared by 4 bases and J by 5 bases, with 5 bases of the junction left unmatched. This chain's CDR3 is CASSSRDRGRETQYF. The CDR3 bases are TGTGCCAGCAGCTCCCGGGACAGGGGGCGTGAGACCCAGTACTTC.

This clone was observed once. CDR3 bases: TGTGCCAGCAGCTTAGTTCGTAGGAACACTGAAGCTTTCTTT. It is translated as CASSLVRRNTEAFF. This chain joins TRBV7-2 and TRBJ1-1; no reliable D call. This CDR3 spans 14 amino acids. V was shortened by 1 base and J by 1 base, with 7 bases between the two germline ends. Germline CDR1 is SGHTA and CDR2 is FQGNSA.

The chain employs TRBV23-1 and TRBJ2-6, with D possibly TRBD2 on 6 matching bases. TRBV23-1 is treated as an ORF (open reading frame) with a function not yet certain. Deletions cut 3 bases from V and 1 base from J, with 16 bases between. The CDR3 has 18 amino acids. CDR3: CASSQGGAGRSGANVLTF. For the CDR3, the DNA is TGCGCCAGCAGTCAGGGCGGGGCAGGGAGGTCTGGGGCCAACGTCCTGACTTTC.

J is TRBJ2-7 and V is TRBV5-5; D is ambiguous. Per the germline V gene, CDR1 is SGHKS and CDR2 is YYEKEE (reference sequence). The V end was cut by 2 bases, the J end by 3 bases, with 6 bases between. The CDR3 sequence is 12 residues long. The CDR3 protein is CASSFSGYEQYF. The CDR3, as DNA: TGTGCCAGCAGCTTCTCAGGCTACGAGCAGTACTTC.

The genes are TRBV6-1 and TRBJ2-7, with a possible D match to TRBD1 (5 bases). In germline, CDR1 is MNHNS, CDR2 SASEGT. CDR3 length equals 17 residues. Deletions cut 0 bases from V and 3 bases from J, with 18 bases between. The CDR3 nucleotides are TGTGCCAGCAGTGAAGCGGCCTGGACCAGGGATATCTACGAGCAGTACTTC. Protein sequence: CASSEAAWTRDIYEQYF.

The V and J genes are TRBV28 and TRBJ1-5; D unclear. The CDR3 runs 15 residues. V shed 10 bases and J shed 0 bases, with 16 bases lying between them. Germline V gene data show CDR1 as MDHEN and CDR2 as SYDVKM. The CDR3 reads CANGLGRDSNQPQHF. The CDR3 nucleotides read TGTGCCAACGGACTGGGGAGAGATAGCAATCAGCCCCAGCATTTT.

This sequence joins TRBV30 and TRBJ1-4; unclear D gene. This CDR3 has 15 residues. V was cut by 0 bases and J by 8 bases, with 16 bases left in between. CDR1 GTSNPN and CDR2 SVGIG come from the germline V gene (reference sequence). CDR3 in DNA: TGTGCCTGGAGTGTGCCCACTTGGCGGAAGGAAAAACTGTTTTTT. Amino acids: CAWSVPTWRKEKLFF. The full variable domain, rest sourced from reference TRBV30 and TRBJ1-4, is SQTIHQWPATLVQPVGSPLSLECTVEGTSNPNLYWYRQAAGRGLQLLFYSVGIGQISSEVPQNLSASRPQDRQFILSSKKLLLSDSGFYLCAWSVPTWRKEKLFFGSGTQLSVL.

The V call is TRBV4-3, the J call TRBJ2-7; 13 nucleotides agree with TRBD2. Germline lookup yields CDR1 LGHNA and CDR2 YSLEER. The CDR3 spans 16 residues. With V trimmed by 4 bases and J by 2 bases, 5 bases remained unmatched. The chain's CDR3 is CASSRGLAGATYEQYF. The CDR3 nucleotides are TGCGCCAGCAGCCGCGGACTAGCGGGAGCTACCTACGAGCAGTACTTC.

This sequence joins TRBV6-5 and TRBJ1-5; a possible D gene is TRBD1 (5 bases). This CDR3 has 13 amino acids. V shed 5 bases and J shed 4 bases, with 9 bases lying between them. Germline V gene lookup returns CDR1 MNHEY and CDR2 SVGAGI. The CDR3 protein is CASSQGGNQPQHF. The CDR3 bases are TGTGCCAGCAGTCAGGGTGGGAATCAGCCCCAGCATTTT.

The chain has TRBV5-6 and TRBJ2-3; maybe TRBD2 (6 bases). There are 16 residues in the CDR3. Trimming left V 1 base short and J 4 bases short, with 16 bases between. Germline-derived CDR1 and CDR2 are SGHDT and YYEEEE. The CDR3 is CASSLLTSGLADTQYF. In DNA, the CDR3 is TGTGCCAGCAGCTTGCTGACTAGTGGCTTAGCAGATACGCAGTATTTT.

The V gene is TRBV6-5, the J gene TRBJ2-7; maybe TRBD2 (5 bases). Trimming removed 5 bases from V and 5 bases from J, with 16 bases in between. The germline V gene encodes CDR1 MNHEY and CDR2 SVGAGI. This CDR3 contains 14 residues. CDR3 sequence (DNA): TGTGCCAGCAGTCATGGGGAGAGGGCCCACGAGCAGTACTTC. Translated: CASSHGERAHEQYF.

The chain uses TRBV4-1 and TRBJ2-7, with D possibly TRBD1 on 5 matching bases. This CDR3 has 13 amino acids. V lost 3 bases to trimming and J lost 3 bases, with 9 bases between them. In germline, CDR1 is MGHRA, CDR2 YSYEKL. This CDR3 is CASSHAQGYEQYF. For the CDR3, the DNA is TGCGCCAGCAGCCATGCTCAGGGCTACGAGCAGTACTTC.

The chain uses TRBV7-9 and TRBJ2-1; 8 nucleotides align to TRBD2. Germline values: CDR1 SEHNR, CDR2 FQNEAQ (reference sequence). The trim removed 3 bases at V and 1 base at J, leaving 2 bases unmatched. The CDR3 loop spans 15 amino acids. For the CDR3, the DNA is TGTGCCAGCAGCTTGGGCGGGAGGTCCTACAATGAGCAGTTCTTC. The encoded protein is CASSLGGRSYNEQFF.

This clone was picked up one time. The gene calls are TRBV6-5 and TRBJ1-1; 7 bases line up with TRBD1. The CDR3 totals 14 residues. CDR1 is MNHEY and CDR2 is SVGAGI in the germline V gene. The junction had 6 bases not matched to a gene; V was cut back by 4 bases and J by 4 bases. The CDR3 loop is CASSWTGLSTEAFF. CDR3 nucleotide sequence: TGTGCCAGCAGTTGGACAGGTTTATCCACTGAAGCTTTCTTT.